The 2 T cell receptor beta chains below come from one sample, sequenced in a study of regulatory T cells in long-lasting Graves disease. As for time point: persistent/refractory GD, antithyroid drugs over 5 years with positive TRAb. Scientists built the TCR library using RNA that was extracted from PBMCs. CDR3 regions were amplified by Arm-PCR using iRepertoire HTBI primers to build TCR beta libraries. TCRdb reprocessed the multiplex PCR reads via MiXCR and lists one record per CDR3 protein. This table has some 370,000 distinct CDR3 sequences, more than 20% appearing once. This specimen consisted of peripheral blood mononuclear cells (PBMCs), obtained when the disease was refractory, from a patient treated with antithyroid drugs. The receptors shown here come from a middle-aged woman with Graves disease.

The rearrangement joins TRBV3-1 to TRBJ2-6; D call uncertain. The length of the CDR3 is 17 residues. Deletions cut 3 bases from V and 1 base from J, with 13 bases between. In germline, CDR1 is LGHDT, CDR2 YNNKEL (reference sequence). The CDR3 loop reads CASSHMTFGSGANVLTF. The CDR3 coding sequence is TGTGCCAGCAGCCATATGACATTCGGTTCTGGGGCCAACGTCCTGACTTTC. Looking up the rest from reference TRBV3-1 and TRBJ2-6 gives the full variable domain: DTAVSQTPKYLVTQMGNDKSIKCEQNLGHDTMYWYKQDSKKFLKIMFSYNNKELIINETVPNRFSPKSPDKAHLNLHINSLELGDSAVYFCASSHMTFGSGANVLTFGAGSRLTVL.

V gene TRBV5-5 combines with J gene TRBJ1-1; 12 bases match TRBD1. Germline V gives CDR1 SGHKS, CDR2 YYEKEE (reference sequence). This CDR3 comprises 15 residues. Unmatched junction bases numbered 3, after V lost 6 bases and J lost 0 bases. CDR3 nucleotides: TGTGCCAGCATGGGACAGGGGGCTTTGAACACTGAAGCTTTCTTT. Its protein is CASMGQGALNTEAFF.